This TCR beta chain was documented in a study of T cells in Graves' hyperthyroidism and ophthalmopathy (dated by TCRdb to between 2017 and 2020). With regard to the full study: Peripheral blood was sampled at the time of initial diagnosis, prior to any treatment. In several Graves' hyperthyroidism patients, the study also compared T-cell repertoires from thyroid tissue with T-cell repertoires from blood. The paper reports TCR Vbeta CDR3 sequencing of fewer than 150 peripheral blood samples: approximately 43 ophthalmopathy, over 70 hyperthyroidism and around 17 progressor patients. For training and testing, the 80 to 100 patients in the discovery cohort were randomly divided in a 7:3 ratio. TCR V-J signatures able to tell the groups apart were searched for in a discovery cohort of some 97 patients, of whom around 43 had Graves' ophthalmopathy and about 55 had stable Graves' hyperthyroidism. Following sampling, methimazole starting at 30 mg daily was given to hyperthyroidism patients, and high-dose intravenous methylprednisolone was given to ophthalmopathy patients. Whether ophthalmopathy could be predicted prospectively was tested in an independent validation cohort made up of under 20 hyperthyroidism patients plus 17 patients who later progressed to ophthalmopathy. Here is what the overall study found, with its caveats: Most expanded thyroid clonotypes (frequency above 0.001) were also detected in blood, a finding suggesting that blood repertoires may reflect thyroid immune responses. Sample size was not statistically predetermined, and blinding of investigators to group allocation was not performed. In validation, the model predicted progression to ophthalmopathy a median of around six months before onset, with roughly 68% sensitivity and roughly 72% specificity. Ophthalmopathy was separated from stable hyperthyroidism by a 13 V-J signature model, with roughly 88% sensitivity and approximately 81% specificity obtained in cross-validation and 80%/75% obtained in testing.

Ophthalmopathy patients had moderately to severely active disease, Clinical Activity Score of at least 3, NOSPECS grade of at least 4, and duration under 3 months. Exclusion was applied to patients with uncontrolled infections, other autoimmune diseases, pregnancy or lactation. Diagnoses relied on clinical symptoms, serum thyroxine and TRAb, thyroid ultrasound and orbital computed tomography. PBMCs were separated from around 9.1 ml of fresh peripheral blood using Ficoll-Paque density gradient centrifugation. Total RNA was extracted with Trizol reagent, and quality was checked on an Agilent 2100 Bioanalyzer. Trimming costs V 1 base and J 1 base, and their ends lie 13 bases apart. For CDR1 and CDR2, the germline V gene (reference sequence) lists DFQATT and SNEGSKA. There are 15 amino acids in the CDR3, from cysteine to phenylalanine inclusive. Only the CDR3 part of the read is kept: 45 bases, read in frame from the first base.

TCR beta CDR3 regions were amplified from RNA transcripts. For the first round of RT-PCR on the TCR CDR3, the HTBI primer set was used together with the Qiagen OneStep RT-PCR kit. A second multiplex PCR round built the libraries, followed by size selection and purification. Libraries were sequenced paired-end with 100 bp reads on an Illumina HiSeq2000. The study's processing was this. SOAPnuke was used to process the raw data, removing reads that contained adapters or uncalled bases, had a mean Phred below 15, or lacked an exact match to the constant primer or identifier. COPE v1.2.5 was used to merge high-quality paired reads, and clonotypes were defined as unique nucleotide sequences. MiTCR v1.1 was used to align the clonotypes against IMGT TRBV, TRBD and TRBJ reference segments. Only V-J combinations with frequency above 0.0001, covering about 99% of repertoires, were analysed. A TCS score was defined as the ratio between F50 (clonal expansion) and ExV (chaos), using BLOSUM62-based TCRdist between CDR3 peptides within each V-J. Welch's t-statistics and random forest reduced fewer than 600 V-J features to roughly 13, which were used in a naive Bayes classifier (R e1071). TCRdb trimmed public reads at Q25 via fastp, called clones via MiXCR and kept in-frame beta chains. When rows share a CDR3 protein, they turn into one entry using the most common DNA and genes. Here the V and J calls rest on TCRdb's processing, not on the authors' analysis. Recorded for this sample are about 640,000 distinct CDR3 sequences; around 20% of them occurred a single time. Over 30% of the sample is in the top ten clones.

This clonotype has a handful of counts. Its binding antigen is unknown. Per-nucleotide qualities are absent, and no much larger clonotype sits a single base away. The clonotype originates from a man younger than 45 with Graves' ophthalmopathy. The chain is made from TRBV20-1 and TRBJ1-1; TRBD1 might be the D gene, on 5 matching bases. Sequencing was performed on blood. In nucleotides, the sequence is TGCAGTGCTAGAGGTCCTCCGGGACGGAACACTGAAGCTTTCTTT. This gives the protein CSARGPPGRNTEAFF.